The T cell receptor beta chain described here comes from a study of control samples from healthy donors and cancer patients. Between the trimmed V and J ends, which lost 5 bases and 6 bases, there was a span of 16 bases. Looked up from germline, CDR1 is MNHEY and CDR2 is SMNVEV (reference sequence). The CDR3 is 14 amino acids. TCRdb keeps only in-frame clones here, not all; method: immunoSEQ multiplex PCR. This table has under 450,000 clones, 80% to 95% appearing once. This clone was detected once. The receptor's source is a man in his forties with head and neck cancer. The sequenced material came from PBMCs. J is TRBJ1-2 and V is TRBV27, with D perhaps matching TRBD1 (5 bases). CDR3 amino acids: CASSALWRGDGYTF. The CDR3 DNA sequence: TGTGCCAGCAGTGCCCTTTGGAGGGGCGATGGCTACACCTTC.